Following are 22 T cell receptor beta chains from one sample sequenced in a study of regulatory T cells in long-lasting Graves disease. As to time point: newly diagnosed GD, antithyroid drugs for less than 3 months. PBMC RNA was the source of the TCR library. Arm-PCR of CDR3 regions and iRepertoire HTBI primers were the basis on which TCR beta libraries were built. TCRdb passed the multiplex PCR reads through MiXCR, listing each CDR3 protein once. The data hold 400,000 to 550,000 distinct CDR3 sequences, with less than 20% observed a single time. These sequences were also reported in another study, on T cells in Graves' hyperthyroidism and ophthalmopathy.

This specimen was peripheral blood mononuclear cells (PBMCs), taken at new diagnosis, from a patient treated with antithyroid drugs. All receptors derive from a woman aged 18-29 years with Graves disease.

The chain combines TRBV11-3 with TRBJ1-1, with D perhaps matching TRBD1 (5 bases). This CDR3 is built from 13 residues. Trimming shortened V by 5 bases and J by 6 bases, and 13 bases separated the two germline ends. The germline CDR1 and CDR2 sequences are SGHNT and YENEEA. CDR3 sequence reads: CASSPQGFPEAFF. CDR3 bases: TGTGCCAGCAGCCCGCAGGGATTCCCTGAAGCTTTCTTT.

This clonotype came up a few times. J is TRBJ1-6 and V is TRBV20-1, with TRBD1 matching over 8 bases. The CDR3 has 17 residues. Trimming took 1 base from V and 5 from J; bases not matched to a gene: 10. Germline-derived CDR1 and CDR2 are DFQATT and SNEGSKA (reference sequence). The CDR3 loop is CSARVGTGYNNNSPLHF. The CDR3 region has the DNA TGCAGTGCTAGAGTTGGGACAGGATATAATAATAATTCACCCCTCCACTTT.

This clonotype was picked up many times. The chain has TRBV28 and TRBJ1-1, with a possible D match to TRBD1 (6 bases). This CDR3 is built from 15 residues. Trimming removed 5 bases from V and 0 bases from J, with 13 bases in between. The germline V gene encodes CDR1 MDHEN and CDR2 SYDVKM. CDR3 sequence reads: CASSNPGHLNTEAFF. The CDR3 DNA sequence: TGTGCCAGCAGTAACCCGGGACACTTGAACACTGAAGCTTTCTTT.

This clonotype was counted at least ten times. The chain joins TRBV5-1 to TRBJ2-1, with 11 positions matching TRBD2. The CDR3 sequence is 16 residues long. Germline values: CDR1 SGHRS, CDR2 YFSETQ. The trim removed 0 bases at V and 7 bases at J, leaving 6 bases unmatched. The CDR3 DNA reads TGCGCCAGCAGCTTGGCAGGGCCTAGCGGGAGGAATGAGCAGTTCTTC. Protein sequence: CASSLAGPSGRNEQFF.

This clonotype was detected ten times or more. The rearrangement links TRBV20-1 to TRBJ2-2; 7 bases are a match to TRBD1. Looked up from germline, CDR1 is DFQATT and CDR2 is SNEGSKA (reference sequence). V was clipped by 0 bases and J by 4 bases; unmatched bases: 8. The CDR3 loop spans 16 amino acids. CDR3 residues: CSARDPTGTATGELFF. The DNA of the CDR3 is TGCAGTGCTAGAGATCCCACCGGGACAGCCACCGGGGAGCTGTTTTTT.

This clonotype came up a few times. The chain links TRBV30 to TRBJ2-6, with D unclear. V lost 0 bases to trimming and J lost 1 base, with 1 base between them. Looked up from germline, CDR1 is GTSNPN and CDR2 is SVGIG (reference sequence). The CDR3 totals 13 residues. This CDR3 reads CAWSVSGANVLTF. CDR3 nucleotides: TGTGCCTGGAGTGTATCTGGGGCCAACGTCCTGACTTTC. The entire variable domain, with the rest obtained from reference TRBV30 and TRBJ2-6, is as follows: SQTIHQWPATLVQPVGSPLSLECTVEGTSNPNLYWYRQAAGRGLQLLFYSVGIGQISSEVPQNLSASRPQDRQFILSSKKLLLSDSGFYLCAWSVSGANVLTFGAGSRLTVL.

This clonotype was detected many times. The chain couples TRBV12-3 or TRBV12-4 to TRBJ2-7, with a weak D call TRBD1 (6 bases). This CDR3 is 14 amino acids long. Trimming removed 6 bases from V and 0 bases from J, with 12 bases in between. This CDR3 reads CASRRQAASYEQYF. CDR3 in DNA: TGTGCCAGCAGACGACAGGCAGCCTCCTACGAGCAGTACTTC.

As regards this clonotype: A junction boundary mismatches the germline segment, possibly from a read error. The chain employs TRBV20-1 and TRBJ2-1, with 15 bases that match TRBD2. The germline V gene has CDR1 DFQATT and CDR2 SNEGSKA (reference sequence). The CDR3 extends over 17 amino acids. The CDR3 loop is CSASLRGLAGGYNGQFF. In DNA form, the CDR3 reads TGCAGTGCTAGCCTCAGGGGACTAGCGGGAGGATACAATGGGCAGTTCTTC.

This clonotype was detected many times. This chain connects TRBV9 to TRBJ2-5; 8 positions match TRBD2. V trimming: 0 bases; J trimming: 2 bases; junction bases outside the gene matches: 3. Germline assignment: CDR1 SGDLS and CDR2 YYNGEE. The length of the CDR3 is 15 residues. CDR3 sequence: CASSVVPGGQETQYF. The CDR3 coding sequence is TGTGCCAGCAGCGTAGTTCCGGGAGGGCAAGAGACCCAGTACTTC.

Many counts were recorded for this clonotype. The chain uses TRBV7-2 and TRBJ2-7; TRBD2 matches at 10 bases. The CDR3 loop spans 16 amino acids. Trimming took 7 bases from V and 3 from J; bases not matched to a gene: 12. Looked up from germline, CDR1 is SGHTA and CDR2 is FQGNSA. CDR3 amino acids: CASTQSAGTSVYEQYF. Here the CDR3 DNA reads TGTGCCAGCACTCAAAGCGCCGGGACTAGCGTCTACGAGCAGTACTTC.

In its sample, this clonotype was seen a few times. The chain recombines TRBV7-6 with TRBJ2-2, with no clear D. The V gene's germline CDR1 is SGHVS and CDR2 FNYEAQ. Trimming stripped 1 base from V and 6 bases from J, with 15 bases between. The CDR3 has 16 amino acids. As DNA, the CDR3 is TGTGCCAGCAGCTTAGGTTTAGGCCTAGGCGCCGGGGAGCTGTTTTTT. Protein: CASSLGLGLGAGELFF. The full variable domain, with the rest looked up from reference TRBV7-6 and TRBJ2-2, is GAGVSQSPRYKVTKRGQDVALRCDPISGHVSLYWYRQALGQGPEFLTYFNYEAQQDKSGLPNDRFSAERPEGSISTLTIQRTEQRDSAMYRCASSLGLGLGAGELFFGEGSRLTVL.

This clonotype was counted many times. This chain connects TRBV7-8 to TRBJ2-3, with 10 bases that match TRBD2. Germline V lookup: CDR1 SGHVS, CDR2 FQNEAQ. The ends lost 5 bases at V and 5 bases at J; junction bases unmatched: 4. The CDR3 totals 14 residues. The chain's CDR3 is CASSVLAGKDTQYF. CDR3 nucleotides: TGTGCCAGCAGCGTACTAGCGGGAAAAGATACGCAGTATTTT.

This clonotype was recorded many times. V and J are TRBV28 and TRBJ1-6, with D possibly being TRBD1 (6 bases). The CDR3 is made up of 15 amino acids. Trimming shortened V by 8 bases and J by 10 bases, and 21 bases separated the two germline ends. In germline, CDR1 is MDHEN, CDR2 SYDVKM. The CDR3: CASQPPRGSNSPLHF. CDR3 DNA sequence: TGTGCCAGCCAGCCCCCCAGGGGAAGCAACTCACCCCTCCACTTT.

A word on this clonotype: A far larger clone is one base from this, pointing to a likely read error. V and J are TRBV6-9 and TRBJ2-5, with D hard to call. This CDR3 region has 11 residues. The V gene's germline CDR1 is MNHGY and CDR2 SVAAGI. The chain's CDR3 is CAGSYQETQYF. CDR3 sequence (DNA): TGTGCCGGCAGTTACCAAGAGACCCAGTACTTC.

V is TRBV30 and J is TRBJ2-5; 10 nucleotides agree with TRBD2. This CDR3 is 14 amino acids long. With V trimmed by 7 bases and J by 5 bases, 10 bases remained unmatched. The germline gives CDR1 GTSNPN, CDR2 SVGIG (reference sequence). The CDR3 sequence: CASPSSGSSETQYF. Written as DNA, the CDR3 is TGTGCCTCCCCGTCTAGCGGGAGTTCTGAGACCCAGTACTTC.

This clonotype was seen many times. The chain is built from TRBV5-1 and TRBJ2-1; TRBD2 matches 8 bases. Germline V CDR1 and CDR2: SGHRS, YFSETQ. The CDR3 runs 17 residues. Germline trimming cut 4 bases from V and 5 bases from J; bases unmatched to any gene: 14. The CDR3 is CASSPGHTSGLDNEQFF. For the CDR3, the DNA is TGCGCCAGCAGCCCAGGACATACTAGCGGCTTGGACAATGAGCAGTTCTTC.

In this sample, this clonotype turned up many times. DNA for the CDR3: TGTGCCAGCAGCTTAATGAATCGGGTAGACACAGATACGCAGTATTTT. Its protein product is CASSLMNRVDTDTQYF. The rearrangement links TRBV11-3 to TRBJ2-3; no clear D gene. In germline, CDR1 is SGHNT, CDR2 YENEEA. V dropped 2 bases and J dropped 2 bases, with 14 bases sitting between them. This CDR3 comprises 16 residues.

This clonotype has only a few counts. The V call is TRBV29-1, the J call TRBJ1-3, with D perhaps TRBD1 (6 bases). V was pared by 0 bases and J by 3 bases, with 9 bases between. This CDR3 comprises 14 residues. CDR1 and CDR2 from the germline V gene are SQVTM and ANQGSEA. The CDR3 region has the DNA TGCAGCGTTGAAGATCTGACAGGTGGAAACACCATATATTTT. Amino acid sequence: CSVEDLTGGNTIYF.

Ten or more counts support this clonotype. V usage is TRBV29-1 and J usage is TRBJ2-1; D is ambiguous. The germline V and J ends were trimmed by 3 bases and 3 bases, with 12 bases remaining between them. Germline values: CDR1 SQVTM, CDR2 ANQGSEA. The length of the CDR3 is 14 residues. CDR3 amino acids: CSVDFGFGYNEQFF. DNA for the CDR3: TGCAGCGTTGATTTCGGGTTTGGCTACAATGAGCAGTTCTTC.

This clonotype was recorded many times. The chain carries TRBV7-2 and TRBJ2-3; 8 bases map to TRBD1. CDR1 is SGHTA, CDR2 FQGNSA, per germline. The CDR3 has 17 residues. V lost 1 base and J lost 6; bases outside the gene matches: 12. CDR3 in amino acids: CASSLVVGAGGDDTQYF. DNA of the CDR3: TGTGCCAGCAGCTTAGTGGTAGGGGCAGGGGGCGACGATACGCAGTATTTT.

The chain employs TRBV4-2 and TRBJ2-1, with unresolved D. Between the trimmed V and J ends, which lost 5 bases and 6 bases, there was a span of 8 bases. CDR1 and CDR2 from the germline V gene are LGHNA and YNFKEQ. The CDR3 is made up of 12 amino acids. The CDR3 here is CASSAPPNEQFF. For the CDR3, the DNA is TGTGCCAGCAGCGCGCCTCCCAATGAGCAGTTCTTC.

The chain uses TRBV10-3 and TRBJ2-1; weak D call: TRBD1 (6 bases). Germline CDR1 is ENHRY and CDR2 is SYGVKD. The CDR3 length is 19 residues. Trimming pared 0 bases from V and 0 bases from J, leaving 18 bases between. CDR3 sequence: CAISESMGARASSYNEQFF. The CDR3 DNA sequence: TGTGCCATCAGTGAGTCGATGGGGGCCAGGGCCTCCTCCTACAATGAGCAGTTCTTC.